One T cell receptor (beta chain) is described in this entry. TCRdb reprocessed the 5' RACE reads via MiXCR and lists one record per CDR3 protein. The sample carries 300,000 to 400,000 distinct CDR3 sequences, 9.5% to 13% recorded once. This sample was included in a study of CD8 T cells in ankylosing spondylitis. Trimming removed 0 bases from V and 0 bases from J, with 10 bases in between. CDR1 is SGHRS and CDR2 is YFSETQ in the germline V gene. There are 16 residues in the CDR3. The receptor comes from a female donor with ankylosing spondylitis or in good health (not recorded which). Sequencing input: blood, either unsorted or a sorted T cell fraction (not recorded which). The genes are TRBV5-1 and TRBJ1-5; D uncertain. The CDR3 DNA sequence: TGCGCCAGCAGCTTGGGGGCAGACCCTAGCAATCAGCCCCAGCATTTT. Translating gives CASSLGADPSNQPQHF.